This entry lists 12 T cell receptor beta chains sequenced from one sample in a study of cytomegalovirus exposure and HLA in healthy donors. A multiplex PCR was run with 60 Vbeta primers and 13 Jbeta primers. TCRdb's copy holds only in-frame clones and misses some; the assay was immunoSEQ multiplex PCR. This sample has about 140,000 clones, with about four fifths found just once. Sequencing was carried out using PBMCs. Receptors originate from a man under 40 in good health and CMV-seronegative.

This clone was counted between two and nine times. This rearrangement joins TRBV28 to TRBJ1-1; D unclear. The V gene's germline CDR1 is MDHEN and CDR2 SYDVKM. This CDR3 spans 14 amino acids. The V end was cut by 3 bases, the J end by 7 bases, with 15 bases between. The CDR3 loop reads CASSFSFRQIEAFF. The DNA of the CDR3 is TGTGCCAGCAGTTTCTCTTTCAGACAAATTGAAGCTTTCTTT.

The gene calls are TRBV7-9 and TRBJ2-5; D gene uncertain. Trimming removed 5 bases at V and 2 bases at J, with 3 bases between. CDR3 size: 11 residues. CDR1 is SEHNR, CDR2 FQNEAQ, per germline (reference sequence). In DNA form, the CDR3 reads TGTGCCAGCAGCCCACAAGAGACCCAGTACTTC. Translation gives CASSPQETQYF.

This clone occurred a few times. The chain has TRBV11-2 and TRBJ2-5; TRBD2 matches at 8 bases. After removal of 7 bases from V and 2 bases from J, the junction contained 15 bases not matched to a gene. Germline CDR1 SGHAT, CDR2 FQNNGV. The CDR3 extends over 17 amino acids. The CDR3 sequence is CASTNRGGGRKQETQYF. As DNA, the CDR3 is TGTGCCAGCACTAATAGGGGGGGCGGGAGGAAACAAGAGACCCAGTACTTC. The complete variable domain, with remaining parts taken from reference TRBV11-2 and TRBJ2-5, reads EAGVAQSPRYKIIEKRQSVAFWCNPISGHATLYWYQQILGQGPKLLIQFQNNGVVDDSQLPKDRFSAERLKGVDSTLKIQPAKLEDSAVYLCASTNRGGGRKQETQYFGPGTRLLVL.

The chain uses TRBV6-4 and TRBJ1-1; D is undetermined. The CDR3 length is 14 residues. Germline CDR1 MRHNA, CDR2 SNTAGT. V lost 6 bases, J lost 1 base, and 12 bases lay in between. The CDR3 is CASRLDTQNTEAFF. In DNA, the CDR3 is TGTGCCAGCAGGCTCGACACCCAGAACACTGAAGCTTTCTTT.

This chain links TRBV11-3 with TRBJ1-2; D is undetermined. In germline, CDR1 is SGHNT, CDR2 YENEEA. The CDR3 extends over 12 amino acids. V was trimmed by 8 bases and J by 8 bases, leaving 15 bases between them. The CDR3 DNA follows: TGTGCCAGCCCTCGAGGGTTCGAGGGCTACACCTTC. This encodes CASPRGFEGYTF.

This clone has just a few counts. The rearrangement uses TRBV28 and TRBJ1-1; no reliable D call. The CDR3 extends over 15 amino acids. Looked up from germline, CDR1 is MDHEN and CDR2 is SYDVKM. Trimming pared 2 bases from V and 2 bases from J, leaving 12 bases between. Written as DNA, the CDR3 is TGTGCCAGCAGTTTACATAATCCCGGTAACACTGAAGCTTTCTTT. Protein sequence: CASSLHNPGNTEAFF.

The rearrangement joins TRBV7-9 to TRBJ1-1, with 11 nucleotides matching TRBD1. Germline CDR1 and CDR2: SEHNR and FQNEAQ (reference sequence). The CDR3 extends over 15 amino acids. The ends lost 7 bases at V and 4 bases at J; junction bases unmatched: 8. The CDR3 is CASTIGQGAGTEAFF. The DNA of the CDR3 is TGTGCCAGCACCATAGGACAGGGGGCGGGCACTGAAGCTTTCTTT.

CDR3 bases: TGTGCCAGTAGTATAAAAGGGGTGAACACCGGGGAGCTGTTTTTT. Its translation: CASSIKGVNTGELFF. The V call is TRBV19, the J call TRBJ2-2, with a weak D call TRBD1 (5 bases). The CDR3 spans 15 residues. Germline-derived CDR1 and CDR2 are LNHDA and SQIVND (reference sequence). Trimming cost V 2 bases and J 1 base, with 8 bases left between them.

The rearrangement links TRBV5-4 to TRBJ2-6, with TRBD2 as a possible D gene (6 bases). Trimming cost V 7 bases and J 4 bases, with 15 bases left between them. CDR1 is SGHNT, CDR2 YYREEE, per germline (reference sequence). This CDR3 is 15 amino acids long. The CDR3 nucleotides read TGTGCCAGCTCCCCGGGCGGGAACGGGGCCAACGTCCTGACTTTC. This encodes CASSPGGNGANVLTF.

Only one count was recorded for this clone. V gene TRBV2 combines with J gene TRBJ2-7; TRBD1 matches 12 bases. Germline CDR1 is SNHLY and CDR2 is FYNNEI. V shed 5 bases and J 5 bases; nucleotides not matched to a gene: 13. This CDR3 has 17 residues. The CDR3 protein is CASSYSLRDRGPHEQYF. DNA of the CDR3: TGTGCCAGCAGTTATTCCTTGAGGGACAGGGGGCCTCACGAGCAGTACTTC.

The J gene is TRBJ2-1, the V gene TRBV28, with D possibly being TRBD1 (6 bases). Between the trimmed V and J ends, which lost 1 base and 6 bases, there was a span of 7 bases. CDR3 size: 13 residues. CDR1 and CDR2 from the germline V gene are MDHEN and SYDVKM. CDR3 in amino acids: CASSLYRANEQFF. CDR3 bases: TGTGCCAGCAGTTTATACAGGGCCAATGAGCAGTTCTTC.

The chain employs TRBV18 and TRBJ2-1; tentative D call: TRBD1 (6 bases). CDR3 length: 15 residues. In germline, CDR1 is KGHSH, CDR2 LQKENI. The V gene lost 2 bases and the J gene lost 3 bases, with 11 bases spanning the gap. This chain's CDR3 is CASSPEDRGYNEQFF. CDR3 DNA: TGTGCCAGCTCACCAGAGGACAGAGGCTACAATGAGCAGTTCTTC.